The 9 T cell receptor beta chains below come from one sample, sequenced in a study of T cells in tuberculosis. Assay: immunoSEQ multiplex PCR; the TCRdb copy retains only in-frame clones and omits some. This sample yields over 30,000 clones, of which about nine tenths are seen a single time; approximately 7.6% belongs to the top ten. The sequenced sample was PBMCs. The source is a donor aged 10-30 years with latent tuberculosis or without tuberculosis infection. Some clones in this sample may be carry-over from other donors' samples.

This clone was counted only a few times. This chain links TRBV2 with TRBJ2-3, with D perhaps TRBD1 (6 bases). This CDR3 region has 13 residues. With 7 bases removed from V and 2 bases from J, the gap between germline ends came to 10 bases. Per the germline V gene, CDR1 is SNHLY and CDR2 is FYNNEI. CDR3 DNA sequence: TGTGCCAGCATCAGGGGCCCCACAGATACGCAGTATTTT. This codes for CASIRGPTDTQYF.

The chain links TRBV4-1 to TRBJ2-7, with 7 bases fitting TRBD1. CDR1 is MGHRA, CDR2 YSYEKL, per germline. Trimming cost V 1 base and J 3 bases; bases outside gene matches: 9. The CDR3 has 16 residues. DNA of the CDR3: TGCGCCAGCAGCCAAGTCAGGGGGACAGCAGTCTACGAGCAGTACTTC. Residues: CASSQVRGTAVYEQYF.

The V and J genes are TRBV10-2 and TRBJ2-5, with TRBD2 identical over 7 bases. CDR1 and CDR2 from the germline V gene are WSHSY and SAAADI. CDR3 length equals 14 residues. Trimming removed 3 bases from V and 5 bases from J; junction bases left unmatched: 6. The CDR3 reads CASSEGLVGETQYF. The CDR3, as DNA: TGCGCCAGCAGTGAAGGACTAGTCGGTGAGACCCAGTACTTC.

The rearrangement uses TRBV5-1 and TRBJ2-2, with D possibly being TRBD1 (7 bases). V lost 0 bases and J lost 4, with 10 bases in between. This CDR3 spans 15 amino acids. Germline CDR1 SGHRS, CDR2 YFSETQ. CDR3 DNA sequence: TGCGCCAGCAGCTTGGGACAGGGAGGCACCGGGGAGCTGTTTTTT. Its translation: CASSLGQGGTGELFF.

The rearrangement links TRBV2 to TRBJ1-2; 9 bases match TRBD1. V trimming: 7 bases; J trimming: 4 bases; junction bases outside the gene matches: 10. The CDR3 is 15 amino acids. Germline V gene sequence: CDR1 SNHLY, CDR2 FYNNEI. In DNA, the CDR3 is TGTGCCAGCACCTACACCGGGACAGGGATCTATGGCTACACCTTC. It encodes CASTYTGTGIYGYTF. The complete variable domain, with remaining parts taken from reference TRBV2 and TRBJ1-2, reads EPEVTQTPSHQVTQMGQEVILRCVPISNHLYFYWYRQILGQKVEFLVSFYNNEISEKSEIFDDQFSVERPDGSNFTLKIRSTKLEDSAMYFCASTYTGTGIYGYTFGSGTRLTVV.

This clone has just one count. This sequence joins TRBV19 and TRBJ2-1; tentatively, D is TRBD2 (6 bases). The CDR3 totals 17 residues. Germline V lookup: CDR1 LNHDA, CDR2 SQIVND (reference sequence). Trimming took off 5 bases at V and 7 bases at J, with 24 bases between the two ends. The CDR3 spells CASSSLASGGPYNEQFF. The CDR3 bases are TGTGCCAGTAGTTCTCTGGCCTCCGGAGGGCCTTATAATGAGCAGTTCTTC.

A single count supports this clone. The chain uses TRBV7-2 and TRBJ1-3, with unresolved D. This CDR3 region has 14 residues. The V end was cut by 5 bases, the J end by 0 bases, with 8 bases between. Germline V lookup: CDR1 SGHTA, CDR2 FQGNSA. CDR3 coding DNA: TGTGCCAGCAGCGTTGGGCTCTCTGGAAACACCATATATTTT. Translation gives CASSVGLSGNTIYF. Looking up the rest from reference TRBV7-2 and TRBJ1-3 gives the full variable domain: GAGVSQSPSNKVTEKGKDVELRCDPISGHTALYWYRQSLGQGLEFLIYFQGNSAPDKSGLPSDRFSAERTGGSVSTLTIQRTQQEDSAVYLCASSVGLSGNTIYFGEGSWLTVV.

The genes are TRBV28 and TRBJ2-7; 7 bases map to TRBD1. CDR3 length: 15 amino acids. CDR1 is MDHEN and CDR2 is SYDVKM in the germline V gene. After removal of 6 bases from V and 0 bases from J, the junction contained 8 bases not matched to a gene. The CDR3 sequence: CASSHGTVDSYEQYF. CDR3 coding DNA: TGTGCCAGCAGCCACGGGACAGTCGACTCCTACGAGCAGTACTTC.

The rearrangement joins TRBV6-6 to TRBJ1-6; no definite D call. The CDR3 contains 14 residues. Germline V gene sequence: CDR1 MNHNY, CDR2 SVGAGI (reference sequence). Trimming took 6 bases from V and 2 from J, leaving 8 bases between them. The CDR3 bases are TGTGCCAGCAGGGATAGCCCCTATAATTCACCCCTCCACTTT. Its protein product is CASRDSPYNSPLHF.